This entry concerns a single T cell receptor (beta chain). Using immunoSEQ multiplex PCR, the repertoire was profiled, and TCRdb retains in-frame clones only, with some absent. The sample contains some 400,000 clones, roughly 80% of which appear only once. The CDR3 has 15 amino acids. The V end lost 3 bases, the J end lost 2 bases, and 11 bases lay between the germline ends. Germline CDR1 is SGHNT and CDR2 is YYREEE (reference sequence). This record belongs to a study of blood T cell repertoires in COVID-19. Across the study: Donors in the United States, Italy and Spain gave samples during acute or convalescent COVID-19.

The V and J genes are TRBV5-4 and TRBJ1-4; weak D call: TRBD1 (6 bases). This receptor was identified in a human donor with acute or convalescent COVID-19. The donor label of this sample is uncertain. The sequencing input was peripheral blood. CDR3 sequence reads: CASSSNQGTNEKLFF. The CDR3 DNA sequence: TGTGCCAGCAGCTCAAATCAGGGGACTAATGAAAAACTGTTTTTT.